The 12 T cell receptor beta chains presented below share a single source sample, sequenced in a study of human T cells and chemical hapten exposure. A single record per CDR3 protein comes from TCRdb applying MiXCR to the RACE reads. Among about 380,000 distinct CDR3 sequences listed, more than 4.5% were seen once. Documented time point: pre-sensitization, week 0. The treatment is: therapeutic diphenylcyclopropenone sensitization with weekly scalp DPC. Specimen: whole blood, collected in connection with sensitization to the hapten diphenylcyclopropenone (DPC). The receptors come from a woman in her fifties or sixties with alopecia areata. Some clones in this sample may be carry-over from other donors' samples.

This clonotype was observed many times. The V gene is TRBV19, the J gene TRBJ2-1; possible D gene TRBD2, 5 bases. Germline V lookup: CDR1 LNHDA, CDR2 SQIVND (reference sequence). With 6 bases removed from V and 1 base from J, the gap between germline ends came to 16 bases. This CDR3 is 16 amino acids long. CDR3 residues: CASSGGSFGSYNEQFF. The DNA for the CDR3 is TGTGCCAGTAGCGGAGGTTCTTTTGGTTCCTACAATGAGCAGTTCTTC. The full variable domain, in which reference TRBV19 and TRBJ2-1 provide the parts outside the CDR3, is DGGITQSPKYLFRKEGQNVTLSCEQNLNHDAMYWYRQDPGQGLRLIYYSQIVNDFQKGDIAEGYSVSREKKESFPLTVTSAQKNPTAFYLCASSGGSFGSYNEQFFGPGTRLTVL.

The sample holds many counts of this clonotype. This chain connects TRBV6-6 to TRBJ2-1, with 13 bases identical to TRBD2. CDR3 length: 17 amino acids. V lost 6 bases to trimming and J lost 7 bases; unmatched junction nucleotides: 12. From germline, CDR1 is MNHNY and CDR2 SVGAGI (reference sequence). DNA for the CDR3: TGTGCCAGCAGCCGATCCATGACTAGCGGGAGGTCAAATGAGCAGTTCTTC. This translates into CASSRSMTSGRSNEQFF.

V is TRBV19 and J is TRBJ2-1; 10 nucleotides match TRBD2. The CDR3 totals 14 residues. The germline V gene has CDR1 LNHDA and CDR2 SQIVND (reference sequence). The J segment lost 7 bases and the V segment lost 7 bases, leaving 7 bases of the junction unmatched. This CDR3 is CASIPSGSRNEQFF. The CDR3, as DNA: TGTGCCAGTATCCCTAGCGGGAGTAGGAATGAGCAGTTCTTC.

CDR3 in DNA: TGTGCCAGGACGGGAATGGGTGAGCAGTTCTTC. Translated: CARTGMGEQFF. This chain links TRBV7-6 with TRBJ2-1, with TRBD2 as a possible D gene (5 bases). Germline values: CDR1 SGHVS, CDR2 FNYEAQ. The V end lost 9 bases, the J end lost 9 bases, and 12 bases lay between the germline ends. This CDR3 region has 11 residues. The full variable domain, completed using reference TRBV7-6 and TRBJ2-1, is GAGVSQSPRYKVTKRGQDVALRCDPISGHVSLYWYRQALGQGPEFLTYFNYEAQQDKSGLPNDRFSAERPEGSISTLTIQRTEQRDSAMYRCARTGMGEQFFGPGTRLTVL.

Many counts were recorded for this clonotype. Here the CDR3 DNA reads TGCGCCAGCGCGCCGGGGCGGGGGAGGTCTGAAGCTTTCTTT. It yields the protein CASAPGRGRSEAFF. The genes are TRBV4-1 and TRBJ1-1, with D tentatively TRBD1 (5 bases). This CDR3 comprises 14 residues. Trimming removed 8 bases at V and 6 bases at J, with 19 bases between. CDR1 and CDR2 from the germline V gene are MGHRA and YSYEKL.

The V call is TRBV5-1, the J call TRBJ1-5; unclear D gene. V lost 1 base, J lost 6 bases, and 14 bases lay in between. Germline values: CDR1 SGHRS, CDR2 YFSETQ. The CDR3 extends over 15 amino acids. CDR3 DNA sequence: TGCGCCAGCAGCTTGATTAGGGTGCATACTCAGCCCCAGCATTTT. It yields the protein CASSLIRVHTQPQHF.

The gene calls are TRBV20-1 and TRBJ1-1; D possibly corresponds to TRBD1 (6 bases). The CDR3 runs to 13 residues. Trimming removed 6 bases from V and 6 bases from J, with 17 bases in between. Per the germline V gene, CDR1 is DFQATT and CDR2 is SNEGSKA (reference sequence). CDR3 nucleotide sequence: TGCAGTGCGCCAGGGGCCGGACGACCTGAAGCTTTCTTT. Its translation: CSAPGAGRPEAFF.

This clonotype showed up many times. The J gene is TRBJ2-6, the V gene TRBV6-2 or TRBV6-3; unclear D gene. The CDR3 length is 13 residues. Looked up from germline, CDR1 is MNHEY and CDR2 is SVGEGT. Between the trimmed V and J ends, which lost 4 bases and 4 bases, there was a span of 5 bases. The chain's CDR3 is CASSWAGANVLTF. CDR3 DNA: TGTGCCAGCAGTTGGGCGGGGGCCAACGTCCTGACTTTC.

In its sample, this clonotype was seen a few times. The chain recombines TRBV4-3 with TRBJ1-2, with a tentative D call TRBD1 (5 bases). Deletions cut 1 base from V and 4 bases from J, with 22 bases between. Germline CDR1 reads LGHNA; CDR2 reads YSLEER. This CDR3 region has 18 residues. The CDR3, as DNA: TGCGCCAGCAGCCAAGCTTGGAGCAGGGAGCAAGGCGCCTATGGCTACACCTTC. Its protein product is CASSQAWSREQGAYGYTF.

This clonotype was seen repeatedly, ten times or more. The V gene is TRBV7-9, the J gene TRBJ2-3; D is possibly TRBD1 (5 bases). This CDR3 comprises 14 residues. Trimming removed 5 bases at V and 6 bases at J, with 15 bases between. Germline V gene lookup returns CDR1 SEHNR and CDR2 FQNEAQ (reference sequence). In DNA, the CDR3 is TGTGCCAGCAGCCCTACCCAGGGTACCGATACGCAGTATTTT. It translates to CASSPTQGTDTQYF.

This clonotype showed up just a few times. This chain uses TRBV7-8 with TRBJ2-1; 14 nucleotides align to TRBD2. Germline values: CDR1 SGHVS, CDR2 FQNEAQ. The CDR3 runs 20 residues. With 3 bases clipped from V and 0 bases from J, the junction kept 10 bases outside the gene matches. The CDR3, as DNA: TGTGCCAGCAGCTTCCTTAGGACTAGCGGGAGGTCAAGCTCCTACAATGAGCAGTTCTTC. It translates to CASSFLRTSGRSSSYNEQFF.

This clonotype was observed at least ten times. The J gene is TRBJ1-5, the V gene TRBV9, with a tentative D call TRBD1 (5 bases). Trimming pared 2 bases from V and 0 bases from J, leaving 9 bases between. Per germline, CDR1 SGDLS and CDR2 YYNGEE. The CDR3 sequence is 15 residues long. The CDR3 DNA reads TGTGCCAGCAGCGTCCAGGGTGATAGCAATCAGCCCCAGCATTTT. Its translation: CASSVQGDSNQPQHF.